The 10 T cell receptor beta chains presented below share a single source sample, sequenced in a study of T cell changes during pregnancy in multiple sclerosis. Clones were sequenced by immunoSEQ multiplex PCR, and TCRdb holds only the in-frame ones, with some missing. The data hold over 15,000 clones, with around 90% observed a single time. The starting material was CD8+ T cells from peripheral blood mononuclear cells, obtained after pregnancy. The receptors were sampled from a female donor in good health, enrolled as a control in a pregnancy study.

The rearrangement links TRBV27 to TRBJ2-6, with unresolved D. This CDR3 region has 13 residues. CDR1 and CDR2 (germline): MNHEY, SMNVEV (reference sequence). The V end was cut by 4 bases, the J end by 2 bases, with 3 bases between. The CDR3 protein is CASSSAGANVLTF. CDR3 coding DNA: TGTGCCAGCAGTTCTGCTGGGGCCAACGTCCTGACTTTC.

The V call is TRBV4-1, the J call TRBJ2-7; 9 bases map to TRBD1. In germline, CDR1 is MGHRA, CDR2 YSYEKL. V was pared by 8 bases and J by 4 bases, with 9 bases of the junction left unmatched. The CDR3 length is 14 residues. The CDR3 spells CASPLGDRDYEQYF. CDR3 DNA: TGCGCCAGCCCACTCGGGGACAGGGATTACGAGCAGTACTTC.

The rearrangement joins TRBV7-9 to TRBJ2-1, with D possibly being TRBD1 (5 bases). CDR3 length: 15 amino acids. Germline CDR1 and CDR2: SEHNR and FQNEAQ (reference sequence). Trimming removed 3 bases from V and 0 bases from J, with 9 bases in between. The CDR3 reads CASSLRQGSYNEQFF. Here the CDR3 DNA reads TGTGCCAGCAGCTTGCGTCAGGGCTCCTACAATGAGCAGTTCTTC.

The chain is built from TRBV6-6 and TRBJ2-7; 7 positions agree with TRBD1. This CDR3 is 13 amino acids long. With V trimmed by 8 bases and J by 0 bases, 4 bases remained unmatched. Germline assignment: CDR1 MNHNY and CDR2 SVGAGI (reference sequence). The CDR3 sequence: CASFRDSSYEQYF. The CDR3 coding sequence is TGTGCCAGCTTTAGGGACAGCTCCTACGAGCAGTACTTC.

The chain has TRBV7-9 and TRBJ2-3; 11 positions agree with TRBD2. CDR3 size: 16 residues. Trimming cost V 2 bases and J 3 bases; bases outside gene matches: 4. CDR1 and CDR2 from the germline V gene are SEHNR and FQNEAQ (reference sequence). The CDR3 reads CASSLYLAGGTDTQYF. In nucleotides, the CDR3 is TGTGCCAGCAGCTTATACCTAGCGGGGGGAACAGATACGCAGTATTTT. Looking up the rest from reference TRBV7-9 and TRBJ2-3 gives the full variable domain: DTGVSQNPRHKITKRGQNVTFRCDPISEHNRLYWYRQTLGQGPEFLTYFQNEAQLEKSRLLSDRFSAERPKGSFSTLEIQRTEQGDSAMYLCASSLYLAGGTDTQYFGPGTRLTVL.

The V gene is TRBV6-6, the J gene TRBJ2-7; D might be TRBD2 (6 bases). V lost 4 bases to trimming and J lost 3 bases, with 16 bases between them. Germline-derived CDR1 and CDR2 are MNHNY and SVGAGI (reference sequence). The length of the CDR3 is 15 residues. For the CDR3, the DNA is TGTGCCAGCAGTTCGTTGCGGGCGGAGGGCTACGAGCAGTACTTC. It encodes CASSSLRAEGYEQYF.

The chain links TRBV19 to TRBJ2-7, with TRBD1 identical over 10 bases. Germline loops: CDR1 LNHDA, CDR2 SQIVND (reference sequence). The junction had 2 bases not matched to a gene; V was cut back by 6 bases and J by 3 bases. CDR3 length: 13 residues. CDR3 amino acids: CASSGQGVYEQYF. The CDR3 DNA reads as TGTGCCAGTAGCGGACAGGGGGTCTACGAGCAGTACTTC.

This rearrangement joins TRBV7-8 to TRBJ2-5; D perhaps matches TRBD1 (5 bases). The CDR3 contains 16 residues. V was pared by 1 base and J by 5 bases, with 17 bases between. From germline, CDR1 is SGHVS and CDR2 FQNEAQ. CDR3 loop: CASSLVDRQGRETQYF. CDR3 coding DNA: TGTGCCAGCAGCTTAGTCGATCGCCAGGGTCGGGAGACCCAGTACTTC.

J is TRBJ2-5 and V is TRBV19; 12 nucleotides agree with TRBD2. V lost 2 bases to trimming and J lost 0 bases; unmatched junction nucleotides: 7. The CDR3 is 18 amino acids. CDR1 LNHDA and CDR2 SQIVND come from the germline V gene (reference sequence). CDR3 DNA: TGTGCCAGTAGTATATTCCTAGCGGGGGGGGATTACCAAGAGACCCAGTACTTC. This encodes CASSIFLAGGDYQETQYF.

The chain uses TRBV7-9 and TRBJ1-3; D remains unclear. This CDR3 is built from 13 residues. The germline V gene encodes CDR1 SEHNR and CDR2 FQNEAQ (reference sequence). V lost 1 base and J 4 bases, leaving 5 bases between the germline ends. Here the CDR3 reads CASSLVSGNTIYF. CDR3 nucleotide sequence: TGTGCCAGCAGCTTAGTCTCCGGAAACACCATATATTTT. Complete variable domain (other parts from reference TRBV7-9 and TRBJ1-3): DTGVSQNPRHKITKRGQNVTFRCDPISEHNRLYWYRQTLGQGPEFLTYFQNEAQLEKSRLLSDRFSAERPKGSFSTLEIQRTEQGDSAMYLCASSLVSGNTIYFGEGSWLTVV.